This T cell receptor (beta chain) was observed in a study of CD8 T cells in ankylosing spondylitis. Study-level points and caveats: A number of the motif variants had already been described in reactive arthritis synovial fluid and blood. As reported, disease-linked clones showed significant enrichment in matched ankylosing spondylitis synovial fluid. Disease-associated clonotypes exhibited CD8+ identity and were relatively infrequent in peripheral blood. What seemed typical of ankylosing spondylitis blood was a TCR beta motif built from under 10 highly homologous variants.

This clonotype was seen only a few times. Its antigen is unidentified. The CDR3 runs to 14 residues. The J segment lost 6 bases and the V segment lost 9 bases, leaving 6 bases of the junction unmatched. Germline lookup yields CDR1 SGHRS and CDR2 YFSETQ. Molecular-barcoded quantitative 5'-RACE produced these TCR beta libraries. Using its own MiXCR run on the 5' RACE reads, TCRdb lists one record per CDR3 protein. The profile covers roughly 470,000 distinct CDR3 sequences, with 26% appearing a single time and 0.89% taken by the ten largest. This clonotype was obtained from a male donor with ankylosing spondylitis. Sequencing was carried out using blood, either unsorted or a sorted T cell fraction (not recorded which). The chain employs TRBV5-1 and TRBJ2-1; TRBD2 matches at 13 bases. The chain's CDR3 is CATQLAGGINEQFF. The CDR3 region has the DNA TGCGCCACCCAACTAGCGGGAGGGATCAATGAGCAGTTCTTC.